This TCR beta chain emerged from a study of cytomegalovirus exposure and HLA in healthy donors. The wider study: Earlier, 100 million to 120 million unique TCR beta sequences were recovered from 200 million or so T cells by an analysis. Study results and limitations: For most TCR beta V segments, an earlier analysis put the productive rate at about 90% or about 30% of the time. Reports indicate that TCR beta sequences accurately predicted the HLA-A and HLA-B alleles of most subjects.

With respect to this clone: The antigen is undetermined.

These donors counted as nominally healthy when sampled, but unrecorded immune exposures were likely. The CDR3 is made up of 18 amino acids. CDR1 and CDR2 (germline): SEHNR, FQNEAQ (reference sequence). J gave up 2 bases and V 3 bases, and 10 bases lay outside the gene matches. With 60 Vbeta and 13 Jbeta primers, the PCR was carried out. Only in-frame clones appear in the TCRdb table, and some are missing; sequencing was by immunoSEQ multiplex PCR. The table includes 100,000 or so clones, about 77% detected once. The TCR originated in a woman in her fifties or sixties in good health and CMV-seropositive. The chain couples TRBV7-9 to TRBJ2-6, with 7 bases aligning to TRBD1. The sample consisted of PBMCs. CDR3 protein: CASSFGWLGGTGANVLTF. Written as DNA, the CDR3 is TGTGCCAGCAGCTTTGGATGGCTAGGGGGCACTGGGGCCAACGTCCTGACTTTC.